The 17 T cell receptor beta chains below come from one sample, sequenced in a study of T cells in Graves' hyperthyroidism and ophthalmopathy. The CDR3 regions of TCR beta were amplified from RNA transcripts. Using the HTBI primer set, a first-round RT-PCR was run on the TCR CDR3. TCRdb re-called the multiplex PCR reads through MiXCR, storing one row per CDR3 protein. Of around 560,000 distinct CDR3 sequences detected, approximately 16% appear once; the ten largest clones hold around 19%. Sequences were obtained from blood. The receptors stem from a woman under 30 with Graves' hyperthyroidism.

Concerning this clonotype: This CDR3 fails to terminate in the conserved phenylalanine or tryptophan, so it likely reflects a read error. This chain joins TRBV6-2 or TRBV6-3 and TRBJ2-7; D call uncertain. Between the trimmed V and J ends, which lost 5 bases and 0 bases, there was a span of 8 bases. The CDR3 consists of 13 residues. CDR1 is MNHEY, CDR2 SVGEGT, per germline. CDR3 coding DNA: TGTGCCAGCAGTCATTGGTCCTCCTACGAGCAGTACCTC. It specifies CASSHWSSYEQYL.

The CDR3 region is CASTERVGTDTQYF. In DNA form, the CDR3 reads TGTGCCAGCACCGAGCGGGTTGGCACAGATACGCAGTATTTT. The chain carries TRBV6-2 or TRBV6-3 and TRBJ2-3, with D maybe TRBD2 (6 bases). The CDR3 has 14 residues. The germline V gene has CDR1 MNHEY and CDR2 SVGEGT. Trimming pared 7 bases from V and 1 base from J, leaving 12 bases between.

Ten or more counts support this clonotype. The genes are TRBV12-3 or TRBV12-4 and TRBJ1-2; 7 positions agree with TRBD1. This CDR3 contains 14 residues. V was pared by 5 bases and J by 1 base, with 4 bases of the junction left unmatched. The CDR3: CASSQRQGNYGYTF. The CDR3 region has the DNA TGTGCCAGCAGTCAAAGACAGGGTAACTATGGCTACACCTTC.

This clonotype was detected only a few times. The chain uses TRBV6-1 and TRBJ1-2, with D possibly TRBD1 on 5 matching bases. The germline gives CDR1 MNHNS, CDR2 SASEGT. V lost 10 bases to trimming and J lost 0 bases, with 15 bases between them. CDR3 length: 14 residues. This chain's CDR3 is CANLAGPPNYGYTF. The CDR3 coding sequence is TGTGCCAACTTGGCGGGGCCTCCTAACTATGGCTACACCTTC.

The chain has TRBV13 and TRBJ1-5; D remains ambiguous. The CDR3 is made up of 16 amino acids. V gave up 5 bases and J gave up 1 base, with 15 bases separating them. CDR1 and CDR2 (germline): PRHDT, FYEKMQ (reference sequence). The DNA for the CDR3 is TGTGCCAGCAGCCCAGGACGGGGAGAAAGCAATCAGCCCCAGCATTTT. This gives the protein CASSPGRGESNQPQHF.

This clonotype has ten or more counts. In nucleotides, the CDR3 is TGTGCCAGCAGTTTATTGGGACAGGGGGTCGATGATACGCAGTATTTT. This translates into CASSLLGQGVDDTQYF. The rearrangement links TRBV27 to TRBJ2-3, with 11 positions matching TRBD1. The CDR3 sequence is 16 residues long. The junction had 6 bases not matched to a gene; V was cut back by 1 base and J by 6 bases. Germline V gene lookup returns CDR1 MNHEY and CDR2 SMNVEV (reference sequence).

In this sample, this clonotype turned up many times. This chain uses TRBV19 with TRBJ2-1; TRBD1 matches at 7 bases. Germline V CDR1 and CDR2: LNHDA, SQIVND (reference sequence). This CDR3 has 13 residues. With 8 bases clipped from V and 5 bases from J, the junction kept 6 bases outside the gene matches. The CDR3 sequence is CASHRGFDNEQFF. The CDR3 DNA is TGTGCCAGTCACAGGGGCTTCGACAATGAGCAGTTCTTC.

This clonotype was recorded at least ten times. The rearrangement uses TRBV4-1 and TRBJ1-1, with 7 bases aligning to TRBD1. The junction had 16 bases not matched to a gene; V was cut back by 4 bases and J by 11 bases. The CDR3 contains 15 residues. Germline V gives CDR1 MGHRA, CDR2 YSYEKL. The CDR3 region is CASSREPGTDLAAFF. As DNA, the CDR3 is TGCGCCAGCAGCCGTGAACCCGGGACAGATCTCGCGGCTTTCTTT.

The chain employs TRBV28 and TRBJ2-1; 7 bases are a match to TRBD1. The J call is doubtful: the DNA matches TRBJ2-7 better. Germline CDR1 is MDHEN and CDR2 is SYDVKM. The CDR3 runs to 16 residues. CDR3 sequence reads: CASSPTGERAYNEQYF. DNA of the CDR3: TGTGCCAGCAGTCCAACAGGGGAAAGGGCCTACAATGAGCAGTACTTC.

This clonotype has only a few counts. CDR3 loop: CASQLAGGKIYEQYF. The DNA of the CDR3 is TGTGCCAGCCAACTAGCGGGGGGGAAAATCTACGAGCAGTACTTC. V and J are TRBV19 and TRBJ2-7; 13 nucleotides agree with TRBD2. The V segment lost 9 bases and the J segment 3 bases; nucleotides outside the gene matches: 8. The CDR3 is made up of 15 amino acids. The germline gives CDR1 LNHDA, CDR2 SQIVND (reference sequence).

This clonotype occurred a few times. This rearrangement joins TRBV20-1 to TRBJ2-1; no reliable D call. The CDR3 is 15 amino acids. CDR1 is DFQATT, CDR2 SNEGSKA, per germline (reference sequence). CDR3 region: CSPDSGVSAYNEQFF. CDR3 DNA sequence: TGCAGCCCCGACTCCGGAGTCAGCGCTTACAATGAGCAGTTCTTC.

The V gene is TRBV28, the J gene TRBJ2-1, with TRBD2 matching 10 bases. Per germline, CDR1 MDHEN and CDR2 SYDVKM. The CDR3 spans 20 residues. Trimming removed 2 bases from V and 10 bases from J; junction bases left unmatched: 23. The CDR3: CASSLRYVEGRASGGNEQFF. The CDR3 DNA sequence: TGTGCCAGCAGTTTACGATATGTAGAGGGCCGGGCTAGCGGGGGCAACGAGCAGTTCTTC.

On this clonotype itself: A much larger clone lies a single base off, so this may be a read error. The V and J genes are TRBV30 and TRBJ2-1; TRBD2 matches at 7 bases. Looked up from germline, CDR1 is GTSNPN and CDR2 is SVGIG (reference sequence). This CDR3 spans 13 amino acids. V lost 4 bases to trimming and J lost 9 bases; unmatched junction nucleotides: 9. CDR3 sequence: CAWTPRERGEQFF. The CDR3 DNA is TGTGCCTGGACGCCACGAGAGCGGGGTGAGCAGTTCTTC.

This clonotype was detected only a few times. V gene TRBV12-3 or TRBV12-4 combines with J gene TRBJ2-6; possible D gene TRBD2, 6 bases. The CDR3 length is 17 residues. With 3 bases removed from V and 2 bases from J, the gap between germline ends came to 14 bases. The CDR3 reads CASSFFWGVPGANVLTF. The CDR3 nucleotides read TGTGCCAGCAGTTTCTTCTGGGGGGTTCCTGGGGCCAACGTCCTGACTTTC.

The table lists this clonotype with a few counts. J is TRBJ2-3 and V is TRBV5-6; no reliable D call. This CDR3 has 16 amino acids. The germline V gene encodes CDR1 SGHDT and CDR2 YYEEEE. Trimming shortened V by 0 bases and J by 1 base, and 12 bases separated the two germline ends. This chain's CDR3 is CASSLGMAARTDTQYF. As DNA, the CDR3 is TGTGCCAGCAGCTTGGGCATGGCAGCGCGCACAGATACGCAGTATTTT.

The chain combines TRBV19 with TRBJ2-5; 9 bases match TRBD2. The V gene's germline CDR1 is LNHDA and CDR2 SQIVND (reference sequence). The CDR3 is made up of 16 amino acids. Trimming at V came to 8 bases and at J to 2 bases, leaving 12 bases not matched to a gene. The CDR3 DNA follows: TGTGCCAGTGCTTGGGGATCAGCGGGAGGACAAGAGACCCAGTACTTC. Protein product: CASAWGSAGGQETQYF.

The chain joins TRBV3-1 to TRBJ2-6; D is perhaps TRBD2 (7 bases). The CDR3 sequence is 18 residues long. Looked up from germline, CDR1 is LGHDT and CDR2 is YNNKEL (reference sequence). Trimming took off 0 bases at V and 0 bases at J, with 12 bases between the two ends. CDR3 loop: CASSQDSGGHSGANVLTF. For the CDR3, the DNA is TGTGCCAGCAGCCAAGATTCGGGGGGCCACTCTGGGGCCAACGTCCTGACTTTC.